This T cell receptor beta chain was found in a study of T-cell reconstitution after alpha-beta-depleted transplantation in children. This clonotype turned up a few times. The V gene's germline CDR1 is LGHDT and CDR2 YNNKEL (reference sequence). V lost 0 bases and J lost 4, with 7 bases in between. The CDR3 is 13 amino acids. Unique molecular identifiers were incorporated during preparation of the TCRbeta library. TCRdb recomputed calls from the PCR reads with MiXCR, one row per CDR3 protein. This repertoire shows 300,000 to 400,000 distinct CDR3 sequences, about an eighth found once; its top ten account for approximately 4.2%.

The V call is TRBV3-1, the J call TRBJ2-7; D may correspond to TRBD1 or TRBD2 (5 bases each). This sample comprised PBMCs, obtained from the stem cell graft. This clonotype was sampled from a human donor who donated a stem cell graft to a child with Fanconi anemia. Written as DNA, the CDR3 is TGTGCCAGCAGCCAAGAGGGACCTTACGAGCAGTACTTC. Protein sequence: CASSQEGPYEQYF.